This TCR beta chain was documented in a study of cytomegalovirus exposure and HLA in healthy donors. Whole-study context: Sequencing of roughly 180 million T cells in an earlier analysis found about 120 million unique TCR beta sequences.

Points on this clone: The antigen remains unidentified.

Whole-study findings and limits: Several of the most significant clusters appeared, in a later analysis, to be linked to common viral pathogens. The dataset shows that most TCR sequences were rare, while some public TCRs occurred in many donors. Later analysis identified a missense DCLRE1C variant that was linked to TCR beta V- and J-gene trimming.

The germline V gene has CDR1 MDHEN and CDR2 SYDVKM. Trimming took 10 bases from V and 6 from J; bases not matched to a gene: 8. The CDR3 extends over 13 amino acids. Primers included in the PCR were 60 Vbeta and 13 Jbeta primers. Sequenced by immunoSEQ multiplex PCR; TCRdb stores in-frame clones only, minus some. The sample's table shows roughly 31,000 clones. The sequencing sample was made of PBMCs. The rearrangement uses TRBV28 and TRBJ2-7; 11 bases line up with TRBD1. The sequence was collected from a man aged 25 to 40 in good health and CMV-seronegative. The CDR3 sequence: CATWEGQGGEQYF. The DNA of the CDR3 is TGTGCCACGTGGGAGGGACAGGGGGGCGAGCAGTACTTC. Supplemented by reference TRBV28 and TRBJ2-7, the full variable domain reads DVKVTQSSRYLVKRTGEKVFLECVQDMDHENMFWYRQDPGLGLRLIYFSYDVKMKEKGDIPEGYSVSREKKERFSLILESASTNQTSMYLCATWEGQGGEQYFGPGTRLTVT.